What follows describes a single T cell receptor beta chain. What it recognizes is unknown. Germline and junction disagree at one end, which may indicate a read error. CDR1 and CDR2 from the germline V gene are SGHNT and YYREEE (reference sequence). This CDR3 spans 14 amino acids. This sample is drawn from a study of glioma-infiltrating T cells. General study results and limits: Only very few CDR3 sequences appeared in both tissue and blood. Non-neoplastic patients had below-expected tissue-blood divergence, while all gliomas exceeded expectation.

TCR alpha and beta CDR3 regions were amplified from RNA using iRepertoire nested multiplex PCR. Input was roughly 95-450 ng of tissue mRNA or PBMC total RNA. TCRdb used MiXCR to reprocess the multiplex PCR reads, holding one entry per CDR3 protein. This table holds about 89,000 distinct CDR3 sequences, approximately 22% found once. The material sequenced was glioma tissue, nonneoplastic brain tissue, or PBMCs (not recorded which). This receptor was identified in a human donor with low-grade glioma or glioblastoma, undergoing nonglioma brain surgery, or in good health (not recorded which). This chain connects TRBV5-4 to TRBJ2-5; D is perhaps TRBD1 (6 bases). In DNA form, the CDR3 reads TGTGCCAGCAGCTCCACAGGGTTCTTAGGGACCCGGTACTTC. This sequence encodes CASSSTGFLGTRYF.